This T cell receptor beta chain was recovered during a study of Graves' ophthalmopathy and Graves' hyperthyroidism. General study findings and limits: Blood repertoires reportedly contained most expanded thyroid clonotypes above 0.001 frequency.

The PBMCs used were ones drawn from around 10 ml of fresh peripheral blood. This clonotype was observed many times. Antigen specificity is unknown. This CDR3 has 14 amino acids. Per the germline V gene, CDR1 is MNHNS and CDR2 is SASEGT. V was pared by 2 bases and J by 4 bases, with 11 bases between. RNA served as the template for amplifying TCR beta CDR3 regions. Investigators did first-round RT-PCR with HTBI primers, then second-round multiplex PCR. TCRdb recomputed calls from the multiplex PCR reads with MiXCR, one row per CDR3 protein. Of more than 300,000 distinct CDR3 sequences detected, about 16% appear once; the ten largest clones hold 5.5% to 7%.

Sequencing input: peripheral blood. The chain uses TRBV6-1 and TRBJ1-1, with D tentatively TRBD1 (6 bases). This receptor was identified in a woman between 18 and 30 years old with stable Graves' hyperthyroidism. Written as DNA, the CDR3 is TGTGCCAGCAGTGAACCAGGGGAGAGCACTGAAGCTTTCTTT. Translated, it gives CASSEPGESTEAFF.